This T cell receptor beta chain was sequenced during a study of T-cell reconstitution after alpha-beta-depleted transplantation in children. Findings of the study overall: T cells produced anew were the main source of T-cell counts and diversity one year after transplant. Surviving recipient T cells and thymic progenitors produced the high day-60 TCRbeta diversity seen in some patients. Where alpha-beta T cells came from about two months after transplant was reportedly several hundred expanded graft clones.

Regarding this clonotype: What it recognizes is unknown. A much more abundant neighbour one base away suggests this may be a read error.

The CDR3 covers 13 residues. V was shortened by 8 bases and J by 2 bases, with 10 bases between the two germline ends. The germline V gene has CDR1 MNHEY and CDR2 SMNVEV (reference sequence). The TCRbeta library was prepared with unique molecular identifiers. TCRdb reprocessed the PCR reads with MiXCR, giving one entry per CDR3 protein. Among 700,000 or so distinct CDR3 sequences, about an eighth were seen once, and the ten largest hold 0.79%. The chain recombines TRBV27 with TRBJ2-1; D gene ambiguous. This clonotype originated in a girl aged 2 to 10 with congenital amegakaryocytic thrombocytopenia, due to receive a stem cell transplant. Specimen: PBMCs, collected before TCRalphabeta/CD19-depleted stem cell transplant. In DNA, the CDR3 is TGTGCCAGCGGACGGACCCCCTACAATGAGCAGTTCTTC. It codes for CASGRTPYNEQFF.